One and the same sample provided the 3 T cell receptor beta chains below, sequenced in a study of T cells in Graves' hyperthyroidism and ophthalmopathy (dated by TCRdb to the late 2010s). The receptor library was made with multiplex PCR. This sample was sequenced with an Illumina HiSeq 2000. The TCR beta CDR3 regions were amplified from the RNA transcripts. The first round of RT-PCR for the TCR CDR3 was performed with the HTBI primer set and the Qiagen OneStep RT-PCR kit. The public reads were reanalyzed by TCRdb: fastp trimming at Q25, MiXCR alignment, in-frame beta chains only. Under each unique CDR3 protein, matching rows form one entry showing the most common genes and DNA. The sample profile shows 620,000 or so distinct CDR3 sequences; roughly 15% of them were found once. Approximately 12% of the sample is taken by the ten largest. Sequencing was carried out using blood. These receptors all come from a woman aged 50 to 60 with Graves' ophthalmopathy.

This clonotype came up a few times. The chain couples TRBV14 to TRBJ1-1, with D possibly TRBD1 on 5 matching bases. Germline CDR1 and CDR2: SGHDN and FVKESK. The CDR3 runs to 16 residues. V dropped 5 bases and J dropped 0 bases, with 16 bases sitting between them. Here the CDR3 reads CASSKNRGAVNTEAFF. CDR3 sequence (DNA): TGTGCCAGCAGCAAGAACCGTGGGGCAGTGAACACTGAAGCTTTCTTT.

This clonotype was detected only a few times. This rearrangement joins TRBV4-1 to TRBJ1-5; 9 nucleotides agree with TRBD1. Losses at the gene ends were 3 bases for V and 7 bases for J; bases not matched to a gene: 7. The germline CDR1 and CDR2 sequences are MGHRA and YSYEKL. The CDR3 contains 15 residues. CDR3 region: CASSHSTGGGQPQHF. CDR3 sequence (DNA): TGCGCCAGCAGCCATTCCACAGGGGGCGGGCAGCCCCAGCATTTT.

This clonotype was picked up many times. The rearrangement uses TRBV28 and TRBJ2-1; the D gene is possibly TRBD2 (6 bases). V lost 5 bases to trimming and J lost 3 bases, with 17 bases between them. The germline CDR1 and CDR2 sequences are MDHEN and SYDVKM. The CDR3 covers 16 residues. Here the CDR3 DNA reads TGTGCCAGCAGTCTTAGGGACTTCTCAGACTACAATGAGCAGTTCTTC. Its translation is CASSLRDFSDYNEQFF.